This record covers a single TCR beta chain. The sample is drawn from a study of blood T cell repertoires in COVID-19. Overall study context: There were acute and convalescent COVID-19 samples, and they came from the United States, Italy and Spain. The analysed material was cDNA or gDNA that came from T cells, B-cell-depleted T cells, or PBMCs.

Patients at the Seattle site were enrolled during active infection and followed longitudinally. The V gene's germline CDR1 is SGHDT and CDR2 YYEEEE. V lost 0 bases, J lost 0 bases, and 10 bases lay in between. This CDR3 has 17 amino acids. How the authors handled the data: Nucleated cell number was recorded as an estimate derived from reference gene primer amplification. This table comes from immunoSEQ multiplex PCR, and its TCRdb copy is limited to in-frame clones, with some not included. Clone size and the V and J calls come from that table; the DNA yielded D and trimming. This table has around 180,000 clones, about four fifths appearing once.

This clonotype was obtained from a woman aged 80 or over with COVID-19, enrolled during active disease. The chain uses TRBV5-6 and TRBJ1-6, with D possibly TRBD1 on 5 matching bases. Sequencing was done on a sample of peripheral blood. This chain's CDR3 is CASSLGAGGSYNSPLHF. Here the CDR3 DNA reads TGTGCCAGCAGCTTGGGGGCCGGGGGCTCCTATAATTCACCCCTCCACTTT.